These 29 T cell receptor beta chains came from one sample sequenced in a study of T cells in Graves' hyperthyroidism and ophthalmopathy. Amplification yielded TCR beta CDR3 regions, with RNA transcripts as the source. The study used the HTBI primer set for a first-round RT-PCR of the TCR CDR3. TCRdb ran MiXCR on the multiplex PCR reads and lists one entry per CDR3 protein. The table has about 510,000 distinct CDR3 sequences, approximately 14% seen once; the top ten hold more than 11%. What was sequenced was blood. Source of these receptors: a woman in her forties with Graves' hyperthyroidism.

Turning to this clonotype: Possible read error: a much larger clone is one base away. The rearrangement uses TRBV20-1 and TRBJ2-5; 7 bases agree with TRBD1. CDR3 length equals 15 residues. With 4 bases clipped from V and 2 bases from J, the junction kept 10 bases outside the gene matches. CDR1 and CDR2 from the germline V gene are DFQATT and SNEGSKA (reference sequence). CDR3 bases: TGCAGTGCTATGAAGGGACAGCTTATTCAAGAGACCCAGTACTTC. This gives the protein CSAMKGQLIQETQYF.

Here the CDR3 reads CASSLISGSPDTQYF. The DNA of the CDR3 is TGTGCCAGCAGCTTAATCAGCGGGAGTCCCGATACGCAGTATTTT. This chain joins TRBV7-8 and TRBJ2-3; 8 nucleotides agree with TRBD2. The junction had 7 bases not matched to a gene; V was cut back by 2 bases and J by 6 bases. Germline CDR1 reads SGHVS; CDR2 reads FQNEAQ. CDR3 length: 15 residues.

This clonotype was seen ten or more times. The V call is TRBV27, the J call TRBJ2-1; 14 positions match TRBD2. The CDR3 sequence is 16 residues long. CDR1 MNHEY and CDR2 SMNVEV come from the germline V gene (reference sequence). V gave up 1 base and J gave up 7 bases; unmatched junction bases: 3. CDR3 loop: CASSLYGTSGRNEQFF. The DNA of the CDR3 is TGTGCCAGCAGTTTATACGGGACTAGCGGGAGAAATGAGCAGTTCTTC.

This clonotype has just a few counts. The J gene is TRBJ1-4, the V gene TRBV29-1; TRBD1 is a possible D gene (6 bases). The germline V gene encodes CDR1 SQVTM and CDR2 ANQGSEA. The CDR3 consists of 15 residues. V was clipped by 2 bases and J by 11 bases, with 21 bases between them. As DNA, the CDR3 is TGCAGCGTTGAATCCGGCGGGGGCCTTCCGAGGAAACTGTTTTTT. Translated, it gives CSVESGGGLPRKLFF.

The sample holds many counts of this clonotype. The chain is built from TRBV20-1 and TRBJ2-3; 9 bases fit TRBD1. From germline, CDR1 is DFQATT and CDR2 SNEGSKA (reference sequence). The CDR3 has 14 amino acids. Trimming took 6 bases from V and 4 from J; bases not matched to a gene: 8. The DNA for the CDR3 is TGCAGTGCCCCACGGACAGGGGTCCCAGATACGCAGTATTTT. Translating gives CSAPRTGVPDTQYF.

The V gene is TRBV20-1, the J gene TRBJ2-2; D gene uncertain. CDR1 and CDR2 from the germline V gene are DFQATT and SNEGSKA (reference sequence). Trimming took 6 bases from V and 6 from J, leaving 20 bases between them. The CDR3 is 15 residues long. The CDR3 DNA follows: TGCAGTGCAGACTCCTCGCACGGGTTCGCCGGGGAGCTGTTTTTT. Protein sequence: CSADSSHGFAGELFF.

The V and J genes are TRBV5-4 and TRBJ1-1; no reliable D call. The CDR3 runs to 15 residues. CDR1 is SGHNT and CDR2 is YYREEE in the germline V gene (reference sequence). The V gene lost 5 bases and the J gene lost 3 bases, with 17 bases spanning the gap. The CDR3 coding sequence is TGTGCCAGCAGTTCCCTAGGGCCGATGGACACTGAAGCTTTCTTT. It encodes CASSSLGPMDTEAFF. The variable domain in full, with the rest retrieved from reference TRBV5-4 and TRBJ1-1, is ETGVTQSPTHLIKTRGQQVTLRCSSQSGHNTVSWYQQALGQGPQFIFQYYREEENGRGNFPPRFSGLQFPNYSSELNVNALELDDSALYLCASSSLGPMDTEAFFGQGTRLTVV.

This chain links TRBV9 with TRBJ2-4; the D gene is possibly TRBD1 (6 bases). Germline V lookup: CDR1 SGDLS, CDR2 YYNGEE. With 4 bases removed from V and 7 bases from J, the gap between germline ends came to 24 bases. The length of the CDR3 is 17 residues. As DNA, the CDR3 is TGTGCCAGCAGCAACCGGGACACGGAACCAACCGAGAACATTCAGTACTTC. It specifies CASSNRDTEPTENIQYF.

This clonotype has a handful of counts. J is TRBJ1-3 and V is TRBV11-2; no clear D gene. Germline V gene lookup returns CDR1 SGHAT and CDR2 FQNNGV. The CDR3 runs 14 residues. V was pared by 4 bases and J by 0 bases, with 7 bases between. The CDR3, as DNA: TGTGCCAGCAGCTGGGTCGACTCTGGAAACACCATATATTTT. This encodes CASSWVDSGNTIYF.

Only a few counts were recorded for this clonotype. V gene TRBV12-3 or TRBV12-4 combines with J gene TRBJ1-5, with D perhaps TRBD1 (5 bases). The CDR3 sequence is 16 residues long. Trimming shortened V by 1 base and J by 2 bases, and 12 bases separated the two germline ends. This chain's CDR3 is CASSLVPGKGNQPQHF. CDR3 sequence (DNA): TGTGCCAGCAGTTTAGTCCCAGGGAAGGGCAATCAGCCCCAGCATTTT.

The chain combines TRBV19 with TRBJ2-5, with 9 positions matching TRBD2. Germline CDR1 LNHDA, CDR2 SQIVND (reference sequence). Trimming took 3 bases from V and 3 from J; bases not matched to a gene: 20. This CDR3 has 20 residues. In DNA form, the CDR3 reads TGTGCCAGTAGTATGTATATGTTGGCTAGCGGGATAAGCGGAAAAGAGACCCAGTACTTC. It yields the protein CASSMYMLASGISGKETQYF.

This rearrangement joins TRBV12-3 or TRBV12-4 to TRBJ1-3, with D possibly TRBD1 on 5 matching bases. The CDR3 loop spans 18 amino acids. The V and J ends lost 7 bases and 1 base respectively, with 23 bases between them. CDR3 sequence (DNA): TGTGCCAGCACCATCCCGAGGGGCGTCTTCACTTCTGGAAACACCATATATTTT. It translates to CASTIPRGVFTSGNTIYF.

This clonotype was recorded a few times. V is TRBV19 and J is TRBJ1-2; TRBD1 is a possible D gene (6 bases). This CDR3 is 15 amino acids long. Per germline, CDR1 LNHDA and CDR2 SQIVND (reference sequence). Trimming cost V 5 bases and J 4 bases, with 17 bases left between them. The chain's CDR3 is CASSRSPSGAYGYTF. The CDR3 bases are TGTGCCAGTAGTCGCTCTCCGTCGGGGGCCTATGGCTACACCTTC.

This clonotype showed up just a few times. V gene TRBV6-1 combines with J gene TRBJ1-6; D perhaps matches TRBD1 (6 bases). Germline-derived CDR1 and CDR2 are MNHNS and SASEGT. V gave up 6 bases and J gave up 4 bases, with 16 bases separating them. The CDR3 has 16 residues. The CDR3 bases are TGTGCCAGCAGCCGCTGGACAGATTTTTATAATTCACCCCTCCACTTT. Protein: CASSRWTDFYNSPLHF.

Worth noting for this clonotype: Possible read error: a much larger clone is one base away. This chain connects TRBV5-1 to TRBJ2-1; TRBD1 aligns across 10 bases. The germline V gene encodes CDR1 SGHRS and CDR2 YFSETQ. The CDR3 sequence is 16 residues long. CDR3 in DNA: TGCGCCAGCAGCTCCTCCGGGACAGGGGATCAGGATGAGCAGCTCTTC. Its protein product is CASSSSGTGDQDEQLF.

This clonotype came up many times. The V gene is TRBV7-8, the J gene TRBJ1-2, with D perhaps matching TRBD1 (5 bases). Germline CDR1 and CDR2: SGHVS and FQNEAQ. V gave up 6 bases and J gave up 4 bases, with 18 bases separating them. This CDR3 spans 15 amino acids. CDR3 sequence reads: CASSSGPDSLYGYTF. In nucleotides, the CDR3 is TGTGCCAGCAGTTCAGGGCCAGATAGTCTCTATGGCTACACCTTC. The complete variable domain, with remaining parts taken from reference TRBV7-8 and TRBJ1-2, reads GAGVSQSPRYKVAKRGQDVALRCDPISGHVSLFWYQQALGQGPEFLTYFQNEAQLDKSGLPSDRFFAERPEGSVSTLKIQRTQQEDSAVYLCASSSGPDSLYGYTFGSGTRLTVV.

The V and J genes are TRBV4-1 and TRBJ2-1, with a weak D call TRBD2 (5 bases). This CDR3 spans 16 amino acids. CDR1 and CDR2 from the germline V gene are MGHRA and YSYEKL. The V end was cut by 1 base, the J end by 4 bases, with 14 bases between. CDR3 in DNA: TGCGCCAGCAGCCAAGTCATGGCGTCGGGATACAATGAGCAGTTCTTC. Amino acids: CASSQVMASGYNEQFF.

At least ten counts were recorded for this clonotype. The chain carries TRBV11-2 and TRBJ2-7; 7 positions match TRBD2. The CDR3 totals 14 residues. Germline V gene sequence: CDR1 SGHAT, CDR2 FQNNGV. With 2 bases clipped from V and 5 bases from J, the junction kept 6 bases outside the gene matches. CDR3 bases: TGTGCCAGCAGCTTAAGCCTAGCGGCGAACGAGCAGTACTTC. As protein: CASSLSLAANEQYF. The whole variable domain, remainder taken from reference TRBV11-2 and TRBJ2-7, is EAGVAQSPRYKIIEKRQSVAFWCNPISGHATLYWYQQILGQGPKLLIQFQNNGVVDDSQLPKDRFSAERLKGVDSTLKIQPAKLEDSAVYLCASSLSLAANEQYFGPGTRLTVT.

Ten or more counts support this clonotype. The V call is TRBV2, the J call TRBJ2-7; D not certain. The CDR3 runs to 14 residues. Trimming stripped 6 bases from V and 3 bases from J, with 15 bases between. Germline-derived CDR1 and CDR2 are SNHLY and FYNNEI. The CDR3 nucleotides read TGTGCCAGCAGACCTGGACCTAACTACTACGAGCAGTACTTC. It translates to CASRPGPNYYEQYF.

This clonotype was seen many times. The chain couples TRBV11-2 to TRBJ2-1; the D call may be TRBD1 or TRBD2 (5 bases each). Trimming pared 5 bases from V and 0 bases from J, leaving 17 bases between. The CDR3 has 17 residues. Germline loops: CDR1 SGHAT, CDR2 FQNNGV. The CDR3 sequence is CASSPPGGTSSYNEQFF. The CDR3 nucleotides are TGTGCCAGCAGCCCCCCCGGTGGGACCAGCTCCTACAATGAGCAGTTCTTC.

The sample holds many counts of this clonotype. The chain uses TRBV24-1 and TRBJ2-1; 10 bases line up with TRBD2. Germline assignment: CDR1 KGHDR and CDR2 SFDVKD. The J segment lost 8 bases and the V segment lost 4 bases, leaving 10 bases of the junction unmatched. The CDR3 runs 16 residues. The CDR3 sequence: CATSDGRLAGDDEQFF. CDR3 bases: TGTGCCACCAGTGACGGGCGACTAGCGGGTGACGATGAGCAGTTCTTC.

This clonotype was recorded only once. This CDR3 is CASSIAGGLDEQYF. CDR3 coding DNA: TGTGCCAGTAGTATAGCTGGGGGCCTCGACGAGCAGTACTTC. V is TRBV19 and J is TRBJ2-7; TRBD1 is a possible D gene (6 bases). This CDR3 is 14 amino acids long. V was clipped by 1 base and J by 5 bases, with 12 bases between them. Looked up from germline, CDR1 is LNHDA and CDR2 is SQIVND (reference sequence).

This chain uses TRBV6-2 or TRBV6-3 with TRBJ2-7; either TRBD1 or TRBD2 may fit D (5 bases each). CDR1 is MNHEY, CDR2 SVGEGT, per germline. Trimming pared 0 bases from V and 7 bases from J, leaving 22 bases between. The CDR3 extends over 17 amino acids. CDR3 coding DNA: TGTGCCAGCAGTTACTCGACGGTATATGGGACCGCTCCGGAGCAGTACTTC. Its translation is CASSYSTVYGTAPEQYF.

The chain is built from TRBV7-2 and TRBJ2-7; 9 nucleotides line up with TRBD1. V trimming: 3 bases; J trimming: 4 bases; junction bases outside the gene matches: 7. This CDR3 region has 15 residues. The germline CDR1 and CDR2 sequences are SGHTA and FQGNSA. The CDR3 region is CASSFAGTGIYEQYF. The CDR3 coding sequence is TGTGCCAGCAGCTTCGCCGGGACAGGGATATACGAGCAGTACTTC.

At least ten counts were recorded for this clonotype. The gene calls are TRBV15 and TRBJ2-3; possibly TRBD1 for D (6 bases). Germline V lookup: CDR1 LNHNV, CDR2 YYDKDF (reference sequence). V lost 0 bases to trimming and J lost 1 base, with 11 bases between them. The length of the CDR3 is 16 residues. CDR3 residues: CATSRDTGIGTDTQYF. The CDR3 DNA reads as TGTGCCACCAGCAGAGATACAGGGATTGGCACAGATACGCAGTATTTT.

This clonotype was recorded many times. The V gene is TRBV20-1, the J gene TRBJ2-5, with 10 bases that match TRBD2. CDR3 size: 15 residues. Germline CDR1 is DFQATT and CDR2 is SNEGSKA (reference sequence). Losses at the gene ends were 2 bases for V and 2 bases for J; bases not matched to a gene: 5. CDR3 protein: CSARRLAGAQETQYF. In DNA, the CDR3 is TGCAGTGCTAGAAGGCTAGCGGGAGCTCAAGAGACCCAGTACTTC.

This clonotype was recorded at least ten times. The CDR3 region is CASSLGWVPEAFF. The CDR3, as DNA: TGCGCCAGCAGCTTGGGGTGGGTTCCTGAAGCTTTCTTT. The genes are TRBV5-1 and TRBJ1-1; D remains ambiguous. The CDR3 contains 13 residues. Germline V CDR1 and CDR2: SGHRS, YFSETQ. The germline V and J ends were trimmed by 0 bases and 6 bases, with 9 bases remaining between them.

This clonotype was detected ten times or more. The V and J genes are TRBV20-1 and TRBJ2-1, with D perhaps matching TRBD2 (6 bases). The germline V gene encodes CDR1 DFQATT and CDR2 SNEGSKA (reference sequence). The CDR3 runs to 15 residues. V lost 0 bases, J lost 5 bases, and 14 bases lay in between. The CDR3 DNA reads as TGCAGTGCTAGAGATGGGACGGGAGTCAACAATGAGCAGTTCTTC. Protein sequence: CSARDGTGVNNEQFF.

The table lists this clonotype with a few counts. With a much larger clone just one base away, this may be a read error. The chain uses TRBV11-2 and TRBJ2-2; no reliable D call. Germline V CDR1 and CDR2: SGHAT, FQNNGV. The CDR3 is 16 amino acids. V lost 5 bases and J 0 bases, leaving 13 bases between the germline ends. CDR3 in DNA: TGTGCCAGCAGCCTGATCCGCTTCGCGAACACCGGGGAGCTGTTTTTT. It is translated as CASSLIRFANTGELFF.